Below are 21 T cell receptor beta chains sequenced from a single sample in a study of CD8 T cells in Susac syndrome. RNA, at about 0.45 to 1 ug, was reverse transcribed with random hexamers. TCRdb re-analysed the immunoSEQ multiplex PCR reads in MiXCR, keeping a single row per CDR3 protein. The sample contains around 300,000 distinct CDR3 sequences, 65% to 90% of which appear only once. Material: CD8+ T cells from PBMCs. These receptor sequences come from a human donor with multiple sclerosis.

CDR3 sequence (DNA): TGTGCCAGCAGCGCAGAACAGCAAATGAACACTGAAGCTTTCTTT. Its protein is CASSAEQQMNTEAFF. The rearrangement uses TRBV9 and TRBJ1-1, with D hard to call. Germline CDR1 SGDLS, CDR2 YYNGEE. This CDR3 has 15 residues. V was shortened by 3 bases and J by 0 bases, with 12 bases between the two germline ends.

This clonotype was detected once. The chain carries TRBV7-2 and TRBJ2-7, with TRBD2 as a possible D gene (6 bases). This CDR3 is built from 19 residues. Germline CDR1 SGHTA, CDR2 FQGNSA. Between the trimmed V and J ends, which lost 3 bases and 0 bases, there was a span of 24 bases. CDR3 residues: CASSLPRGLNLLSSYEQYF. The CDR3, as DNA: TGTGCCAGCAGCTTGCCGCGGGGCTTGAATTTATTGAGCTCCTACGAGCAGTACTTC.

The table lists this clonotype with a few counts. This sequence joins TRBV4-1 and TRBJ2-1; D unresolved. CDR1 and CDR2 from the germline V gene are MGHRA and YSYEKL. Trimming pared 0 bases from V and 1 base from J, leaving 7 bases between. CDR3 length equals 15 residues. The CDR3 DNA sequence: TGCGCCAGCAGCCAAGAGGGCCGGTCCTACAATGAGCAGTTCTTC. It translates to CASSQEGRSYNEQFF.

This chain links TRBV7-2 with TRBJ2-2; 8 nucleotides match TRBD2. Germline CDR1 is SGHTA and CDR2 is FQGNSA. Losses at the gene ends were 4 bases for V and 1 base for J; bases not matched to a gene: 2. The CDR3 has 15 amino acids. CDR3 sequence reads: CASSYSGENTGELFF. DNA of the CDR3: TGTGCCAGCAGCTATAGCGGGGAGAACACCGGGGAGCTGTTTTTT.

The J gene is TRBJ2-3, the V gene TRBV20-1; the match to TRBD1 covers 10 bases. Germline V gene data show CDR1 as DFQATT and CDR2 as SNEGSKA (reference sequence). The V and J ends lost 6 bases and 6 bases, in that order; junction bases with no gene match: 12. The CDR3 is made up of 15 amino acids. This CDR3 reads CSADGTGVPWDTQYF. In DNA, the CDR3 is TGCAGTGCGGACGGGACAGGGGTCCCGTGGGATACGCAGTATTTT.

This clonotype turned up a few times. The CDR3 region has the DNA TGCAGTGCTAGAGATTGGGCTAGCGGGAGGGCCGAGAGCTCCTACGAGCAGTACTTC. Translating gives CSARDWASGRAESSYEQYF. The chain is built from TRBV20-1 and TRBJ2-7; 12 positions agree with TRBD2. J gave up 0 bases and V 0 bases, and 12 bases lay outside the gene matches. CDR3 length: 19 amino acids. The germline CDR1 and CDR2 sequences are DFQATT and SNEGSKA (reference sequence).

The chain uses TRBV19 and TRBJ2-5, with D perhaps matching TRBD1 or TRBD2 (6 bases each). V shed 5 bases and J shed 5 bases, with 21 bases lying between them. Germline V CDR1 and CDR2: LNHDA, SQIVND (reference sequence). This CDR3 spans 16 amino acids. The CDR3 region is CASSGEGGRHSETQYF. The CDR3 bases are TGTGCCAGTAGTGGGGAAGGGGGGCGCCATTCGGAGACCCAGTACTTC.

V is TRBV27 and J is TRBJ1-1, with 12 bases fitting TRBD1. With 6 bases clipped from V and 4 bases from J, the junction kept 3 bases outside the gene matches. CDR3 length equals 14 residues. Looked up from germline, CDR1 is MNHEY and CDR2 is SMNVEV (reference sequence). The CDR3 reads CASRGTGGPTEAFF. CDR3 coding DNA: TGTGCCAGCAGGGGGACAGGGGGCCCCACTGAAGCTTTCTTT.

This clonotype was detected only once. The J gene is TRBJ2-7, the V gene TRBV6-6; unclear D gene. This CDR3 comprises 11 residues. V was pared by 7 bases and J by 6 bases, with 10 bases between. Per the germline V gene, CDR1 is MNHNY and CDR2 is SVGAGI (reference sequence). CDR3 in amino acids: CASKTPGEQYF. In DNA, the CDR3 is TGTGCCAGCAAAACTCCGGGCGAGCAGTACTTC.

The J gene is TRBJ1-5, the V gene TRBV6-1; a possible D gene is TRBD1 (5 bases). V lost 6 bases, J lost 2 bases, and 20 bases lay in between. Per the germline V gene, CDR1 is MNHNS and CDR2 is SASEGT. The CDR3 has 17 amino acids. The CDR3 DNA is TGTGCCAGCAGCCCCAATTCAGGGAGTACGGGCAATCAGCCCCAGCATTTT. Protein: CASSPNSGSTGNQPQHF.

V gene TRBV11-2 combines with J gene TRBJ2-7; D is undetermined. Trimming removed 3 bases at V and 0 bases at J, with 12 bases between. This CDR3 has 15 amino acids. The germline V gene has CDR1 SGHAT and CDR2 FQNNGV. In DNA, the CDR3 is TGTGCCAGCAGCTTGGGTCGGCTATTCTCCTACGAGCAGTACTTC. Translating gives CASSLGRLFSYEQYF.

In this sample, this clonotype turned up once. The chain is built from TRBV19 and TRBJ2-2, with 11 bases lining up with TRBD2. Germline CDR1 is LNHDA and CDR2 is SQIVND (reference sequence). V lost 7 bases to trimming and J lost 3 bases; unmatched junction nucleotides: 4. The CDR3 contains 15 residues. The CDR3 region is CASKETSGDTGELFF. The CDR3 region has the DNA TGTGCCAGTAAGGAGACTAGCGGGGACACCGGGGAGCTGTTTTTT.

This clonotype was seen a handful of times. The CDR3 nucleotides read TGTGCCATCAGTGAGGCGGGTAGCTGGGAGACCCAGTACTTC. Amino acid sequence: CAISEAGSWETQYF. This chain joins TRBV10-3 and TRBJ2-5; perhaps TRBD2 as D (5 bases). The CDR3 loop spans 14 amino acids. V was pared by 2 bases and J by 5 bases, with 12 bases between. CDR1 is ENHRY, CDR2 SYGVKD, per germline.

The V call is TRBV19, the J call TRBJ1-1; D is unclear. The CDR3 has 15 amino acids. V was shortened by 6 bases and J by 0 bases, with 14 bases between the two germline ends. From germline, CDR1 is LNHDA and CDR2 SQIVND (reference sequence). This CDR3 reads CASRTPLAMNTEAFF. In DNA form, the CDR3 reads TGTGCCAGTAGGACTCCATTGGCTATGAACACTGAAGCTTTCTTT.

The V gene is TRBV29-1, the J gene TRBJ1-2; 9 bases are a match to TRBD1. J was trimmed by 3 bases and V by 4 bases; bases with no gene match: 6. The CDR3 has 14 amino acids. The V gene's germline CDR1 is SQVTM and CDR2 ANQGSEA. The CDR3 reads CSVATGQGHYGYTF. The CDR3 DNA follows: TGCAGCGTTGCTACGGGACAGGGACACTATGGCTACACCTTC.

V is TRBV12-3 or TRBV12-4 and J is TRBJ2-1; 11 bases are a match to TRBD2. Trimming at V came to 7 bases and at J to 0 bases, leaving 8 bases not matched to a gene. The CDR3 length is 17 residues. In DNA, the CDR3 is TGTGCCAGCACCCTCATAGCGGGAGGGAGCTCCTACAATGAGCAGTTCTTC. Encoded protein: CASTLIAGGSSYNEQFF.

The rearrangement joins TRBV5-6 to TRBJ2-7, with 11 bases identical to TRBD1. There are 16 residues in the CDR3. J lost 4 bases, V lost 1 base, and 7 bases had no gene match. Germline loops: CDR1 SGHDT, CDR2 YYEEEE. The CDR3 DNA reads TGTGCCAGCAGCTTGCCTTTGGACAGGGGGCTTTACGAGCAGTACTTC. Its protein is CASSLPLDRGLYEQYF.

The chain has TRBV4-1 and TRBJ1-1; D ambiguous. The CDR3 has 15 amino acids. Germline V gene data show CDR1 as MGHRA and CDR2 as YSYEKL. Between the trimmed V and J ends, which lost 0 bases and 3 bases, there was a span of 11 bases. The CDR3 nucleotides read TGCGCCAGCAGCCAAGATTTGGGCAGAGACACTGAAGCTTTCTTT. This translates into CASSQDLGRDTEAFF.

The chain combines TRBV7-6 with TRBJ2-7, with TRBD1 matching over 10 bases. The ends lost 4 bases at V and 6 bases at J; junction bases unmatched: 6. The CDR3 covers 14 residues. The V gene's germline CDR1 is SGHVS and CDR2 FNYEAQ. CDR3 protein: CASSSGQGLGEQYF. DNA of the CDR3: TGTGCCAGCAGCTCGGGACAGGGGCTTGGCGAGCAGTACTTC. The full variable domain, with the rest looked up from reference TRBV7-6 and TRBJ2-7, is GAGVSQSPRYKVTKRGQDVALRCDPISGHVSLYWYRQALGQGPEFLTYFNYEAQQDKSGLPNDRFSAERPEGSISTLTIQRTEQRDSAMYRCASSSGQGLGEQYFGPGTRLTVT.

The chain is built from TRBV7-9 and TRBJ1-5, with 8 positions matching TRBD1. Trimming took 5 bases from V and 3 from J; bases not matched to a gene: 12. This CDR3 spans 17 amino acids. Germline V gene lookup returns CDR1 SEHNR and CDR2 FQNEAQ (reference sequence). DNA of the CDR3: TGTGCCAGCAGCCCTGACAGGGGACCTAGCAACAATCAGCCCCAGCATTTT. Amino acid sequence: CASSPDRGPSNNQPQHF.

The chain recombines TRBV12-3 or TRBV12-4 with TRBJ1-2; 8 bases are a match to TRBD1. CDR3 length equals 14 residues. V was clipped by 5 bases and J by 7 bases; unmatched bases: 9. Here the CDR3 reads CASSPTGTGPGYTF. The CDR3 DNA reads TGTGCCAGCAGTCCCACAGGGACAGGTCCTGGCTACACCTTC.